This T cell receptor beta chain was observed in a study of somatic mutations in cytotoxic T cells in rheumatoid arthritis. On the study more broadly: Blood samples of around 30 ml were drawn from patients (in EDTA) right after diagnosis and before any treatment.

Study-wide results and caveats: Of some 67 patients, about eight had a largest CD8+ clone that exceeded 20% of CD8+ cells. There was no significant difference in CD8+ T-cell clonality between rheumatoid arthritis patients and age-matched healthy controls.

Details on this clone: Its antigen is as yet unknown.

The V gene's germline CDR1 is SGDLS and CDR2 YYNGEE. This CDR3 has 14 amino acids. The ends were cut back, 0 bases at V and 2 bases at J, with 5 bases in the middle. Data came from immunoSEQ multiplex PCR; TCRdb stores just in-frame clones and leaves some out. The sample shows approximately 9,400 clones, 75% to 90% of them seen only once. The chain has TRBV9 and TRBJ1-4, with D unclear. The source material was CD4+ T cells sorted from blood. The source of this sequence is a woman aged 18-30 years with rheumatoid arthritis. CDR3 amino acids: CASSVGQTNEKLFF. For the CDR3, the DNA is TGTGCCAGCAGCGTAGGTCAGACTAATGAAAAACTGTTTTTT.